These 18 T cell receptor beta chains share one sample of origin, sequenced in a study of breast tumors, draining lymph nodes, adjacent tissues. Breast cancer patients provided tissue from their axillary draining lymph nodes. TCRdb fed the multiplex PCR reads into MiXCR, producing one record per CDR3 protein. Of around 140,000 distinct CDR3 sequences listed, around 22% are singletons. Sequenced: axillary lymph node tissue. These receptors were obtained from a female donor with breast cancer. Some clones in this sample may be carry-over from other donors' samples.

This clonotype was seen ten or more times. V is TRBV7-9 and J is TRBJ1-3; no reliable D call. V lost 3 bases and J 0 bases, leaving 9 bases between the germline ends. This CDR3 comprises 15 residues. CDR1 is SEHNR, CDR2 FQNEAQ, per germline (reference sequence). DNA of the CDR3: TGTGCCAGCAGCTTCGGTAGGAACTCTGGAAACACCATATATTTT. Translating gives CASSFGRNSGNTIYF.

Many counts were recorded for this clonotype. The genes are TRBV6-5 and TRBJ2-2; 7 positions agree with TRBD1. V shed 2 bases and J 7 bases; nucleotides not matched to a gene: 4. The length of the CDR3 is 14 residues. The germline CDR1 and CDR2 sequences are MNHEY and SVGAGI. The CDR3 loop reads CASSYGQGDGELFF. Written as DNA, the CDR3 is TGTGCCAGCAGTTACGGCCAGGGGGACGGGGAGCTGTTTTTT.

This clonotype was detected many times. V and J are TRBV20-1 and TRBJ2-3; TRBD1 matches at 8 bases. CDR1 is DFQATT and CDR2 is SNEGSKA in the germline V gene (reference sequence). There are 15 residues in the CDR3. Germline trimming cut 6 bases from V and 2 bases from J; bases unmatched to any gene: 10. CDR3 sequence: CSADWGQEDTDTQYF. Here the CDR3 DNA reads TGCAGTGCAGACTGGGGACAGGAGGACACAGATACGCAGTATTTT.

This clonotype was seen only a few times. The chain joins TRBV30 to TRBJ1-2, with 9 positions matching TRBD1. Germline trimming cut 3 bases from V and 0 bases from J; bases unmatched to any gene: 8. Germline-derived CDR1 and CDR2 are GTSNPN and SVGIG (reference sequence). The CDR3 consists of 16 residues. The CDR3 loop is CAWSPGQGPSNYGYTF. The DNA for the CDR3 is TGTGCCTGGAGCCCAGGACAGGGGCCTTCTAACTATGGCTACACCTTC.

This clonotype has ten or more counts. The chain combines TRBV24-1 with TRBJ2-1; TRBD2 matches at 8 bases. Germline CDR1 KGHDR, CDR2 SFDVKD. Trimming at V came to 3 bases and at J to 10 bases, leaving 7 bases not matched to a gene. The CDR3 has 14 amino acids. The CDR3 coding sequence is TGTGCCACCAGTGATGTAGGACTAGCAGCCGAGCAGTTCTTC. Protein sequence: CATSDVGLAAEQFF.

This clonotype was counted many times. This rearrangement joins TRBV7-9 to TRBJ2-5; D is unclear. This CDR3 comprises 15 residues. The germline V gene encodes CDR1 SEHNR and CDR2 FQNEAQ (reference sequence). Trimming stripped 2 bases from V and 4 bases from J, with 14 bases between. CDR3 amino acids: CASSLSGHAGETQYF. CDR3 DNA sequence: TGTGCCAGCAGCTTATCGGGCCACGCCGGAGAGACCCAGTACTTC.

This clonotype was found many times. The chain links TRBV4-2 to TRBJ2-2; D is unclear. Germline V gene sequence: CDR1 LGHNA, CDR2 YNFKEQ. Deletions cut 2 bases from V and 1 base from J, with 5 bases between. CDR3 length: 14 amino acids. The CDR3 here is CASSQKRNTGELFF. The CDR3 DNA reads TGTGCCAGCAGCCAAAAGCGGAACACCGGGGAGCTGTTTTTT.

The sample holds many counts of this clonotype. The V and J genes are TRBV24-1 and TRBJ2-3; 9 bases are a match to TRBD2. This CDR3 has 15 residues. V lost 4 bases to trimming and J lost 4 bases; unmatched junction nucleotides: 5. CDR1 is KGHDR and CDR2 is SFDVKD in the germline V gene. The CDR3 DNA follows: TGTGCCACCAGTGAAACCCGGACTAGCGCAGATACGCAGTATTTT. It translates to CATSETRTSADTQYF.

In the case of this clonotype: A clone one base away is much larger, so this may be a read error. The genes are TRBV20-1 and TRBJ1-3, with D unclear. V lost 1 base and J lost 4, with 11 bases in between. The length of the CDR3 is 14 residues. Germline-derived CDR1 and CDR2 are DFQATT and SNEGSKA (reference sequence). Here the CDR3 reads CSARGWRAGNTIYF. The CDR3, as DNA: TGCAGTGCTAGAGGTTGGAGGGCAGGAAACACCATATATTTT.

This clonotype was seen at least ten times. V is TRBV20-1 and J is TRBJ2-5; weak D call: TRBD2 (5 bases). Germline lookup yields CDR1 DFQATT and CDR2 SNEGSKA (reference sequence). The length of the CDR3 is 12 residues. The CDR3 protein is CRARDYQETQYF. The CDR3 DNA is TGCAGAGCGAGGGATTACCAAGAGACCCAGTACTTC.

This clonotype was seen many times. This sequence joins TRBV6-1 and TRBJ2-3; 7 bases fit TRBD1. The CDR3 length is 14 residues. Trimming removed 6 bases from V and 1 base from J; junction bases left unmatched: 4. Germline CDR1 is MNHNS and CDR2 is SASEGT. The CDR3 here is CASRPGQGTDTQYF. For the CDR3, the DNA is TGTGCCAGCAGACCCGGACAGGGCACAGATACGCAGTATTTT.

Regarding this clonotype: This may arise from a read error, as a much more abundant clone is one base away. This rearrangement joins TRBV7-9 to TRBJ2-5, with 10 nucleotides matching TRBD2. Germline lookup yields CDR1 SEHNR and CDR2 FQNEAQ (reference sequence). This CDR3 region has 15 residues. CDR3 region: CANSLSLAGVETQHF. CDR3 DNA: TGTGCCAACAGCTTAAGTCTAGCGGGAGTAGAGACCCAGCACTTC.

This clonotype was counted at least ten times. The CDR3 spells CSVVGLSANEQFF. The DNA of the CDR3 is TGCAGTGTTGTGGGCCTATCAGCTAATGAGCAGTTCTTC. The V gene is TRBV20-1, the J gene TRBJ2-1; D uncertain. CDR1 is DFQATT, CDR2 SNEGSKA, per germline (reference sequence). V shed 7 bases and J shed 7 bases, with 17 bases lying between them. This CDR3 contains 13 residues.

This clonotype was counted at least ten times. V usage is TRBV7-2 and J usage is TRBJ2-5; 11 bases align to TRBD1. Germline CDR1 reads SGHTA; CDR2 reads FQGNSA. The CDR3 loop spans 15 amino acids. J lost 4 bases, V lost 3 bases, and 4 bases had no gene match. CDR3 DNA: TGTGCCAGCAGCTTGGACAGGGGGCGAATAGAGACCCAGTACTTC. It yields the protein CASSLDRGRIETQYF.

This clonotype occurred many times. The gene calls are TRBV7-2 and TRBJ1-4; TRBD1 aligns across 7 bases. V was clipped by 1 base and J by 8 bases; unmatched bases: 10. CDR3 length: 16 amino acids. Germline V gene data show CDR1 as SGHTA and CDR2 as FQGNSA. This CDR3 reads CASSLEMETGREKLFF. The CDR3 nucleotides are TGTGCCAGCAGCTTAGAAATGGAGACAGGGAGGGAAAAACTGTTTTTT. Complete variable domain (other parts from reference TRBV7-2 and TRBJ1-4): GAGVSQSPSNKVTEKGKDVELRCDPISGHTALYWYRQSLGQGLEFLIYFQGNSAPDKSGLPSDRFSAERTGGSVSTLTIQRTQQEDSAVYLCASSLEMETGREKLFFGSGTQLSVL.

Comments on this clonotype: Germline and junction disagree at one end, which may indicate a read error. The rearrangement joins TRBV20-1 to TRBJ2-3; 13 bases agree with TRBD2. Germline V CDR1 and CDR2: DFQATT, SNEGSKA (reference sequence). The CDR3 is made up of 13 amino acids. In DNA, the CDR3 is TGCAGTGCTACGATAGGGACTAGCGGGACATTGGATTTT. Translating it yields CSATIGTSGTLDF.

In this sample, this clonotype turned up a few times. The rearrangement joins TRBV10-3 to TRBJ1-2; the match to TRBD1 covers 8 bases. The CDR3 is 16 residues long. CDR1 and CDR2 (germline): ENHRY, SYGVKD. J was trimmed by 4 bases and V by 9 bases; bases with no gene match: 16. This CDR3 reads CAITEGTGHFLYGYTF. The CDR3 DNA sequence: TGTGCCATAACGGAGGGGACAGGTCACTTCCTCTATGGCTACACCTTC.

This clonotype occurred many times. The V gene is TRBV4-3, the J gene TRBJ2-7; the match to TRBD1 covers 9 bases. This CDR3 spans 17 amino acids. The germline V gene has CDR1 LGHNA and CDR2 YSLEER. J lost 4 bases, V lost 0 bases, and 10 bases had no gene match. DNA of the CDR3: TGCGCCAGCAGCCAAGACTACTCACTGGACAGGGGTTACGAGCAGTACTTC. As protein: CASSQDYSLDRGYEQYF.